This T cell receptor beta chain was documented in a study of T cell repertoires in cytomegalovirus infection. Study at large: As its CMV epitopes, the study selected recently identified HLA-C-restricted and well-studied HLA-B-restricted targets. An indication of both CMV infection and matching HLA type came from public TCR beta signatures.

TCRdb reanalysed the reads using MiXCR and keeps one entry per CDR3 protein. The sample holds about 500,000 distinct CDR3 sequences, 30% to 35% seen once. The ends were cut back, 6 bases at V and 7 bases at J, with 16 bases in the middle. The germline gives CDR1 LNHDA, CDR2 SQIVND (reference sequence). This CDR3 region has 13 residues. Worth noting for this clonotype: Its specificity is unknown.

The study, taken as a whole, reports: The ex vivo response showed dominance by HLA-C-restricted CMV-specific TCR beta clonotypes.

The sequence was collected from a human donor in good health (CMV status not recorded). Some clones in this sample may be carry-over from other donors' samples. Sequenced here: cultured PBMCs, sampled from culture after CMV antigen stimulation. This chain links TRBV19 with TRBJ2-7; D is possibly TRBD1 (9 bases). In DNA form, the CDR3 reads TGTGCCAGTAGGGGGACAGGGACTAGGGAGCAGTACTTC. Its translation is CASRGTGTREQYF. The whole variable domain, filled in from reference TRBV19 and TRBJ2-7, reads DGGITQSPKYLFRKEGQNVTLSCEQNLNHDAMYWYRQDPGQGLRLIYYSQIVNDFQKGDIAEGYSVSREKKESFPLTVTSAQKNPTAFYLCASRGTGTREQYFGPGTRLTVT.